This note documents a single T cell receptor beta chain sequence. Antigen specificity is unknown. Sorting of CD4+ naive, central memory, regulatory and stem cell-like memory cells was performed via CD45RO/CCR7/CD25/CD127/CD95/CD27. Expressed TCRB transcripts were sequenced after all isolated RNA was converted to cDNA. Naive, central memory and regulatory T cell samples came to a mean of roughly 4 million reads. The method was immunoSEQ multiplex PCR; TCRdb's version includes in-frame clones alone and lacks a portion of them. The table records 300,000 to 400,000 clones, 9.5% to 11% of them present only once. The data derive from a study of beta chain features in type 1 diabetes. Study-wide results and caveats: Patients with type 1 diabetes showed fewer VDJ junction insertions and more deletions.

The clonotype originates from a woman aged 25 to 39 in good health. Sample: naive CD4+ T cells from blood.

The CDR3 nucleotides are TGTGCCAGCAGCCCCCGACAAGACACCGGGGAGCTGTTTTTT. Amino acids: CASSPRQDTGELFF. This rearrangement joins TRBV5-4 to TRBJ2-2; D uncertain. The V end was cut by 4 bases, the J end by 3 bases, with 10 bases between. This CDR3 region has 14 residues. Germline V lookup: CDR1 SGHNT, CDR2 YYREEE (reference sequence).